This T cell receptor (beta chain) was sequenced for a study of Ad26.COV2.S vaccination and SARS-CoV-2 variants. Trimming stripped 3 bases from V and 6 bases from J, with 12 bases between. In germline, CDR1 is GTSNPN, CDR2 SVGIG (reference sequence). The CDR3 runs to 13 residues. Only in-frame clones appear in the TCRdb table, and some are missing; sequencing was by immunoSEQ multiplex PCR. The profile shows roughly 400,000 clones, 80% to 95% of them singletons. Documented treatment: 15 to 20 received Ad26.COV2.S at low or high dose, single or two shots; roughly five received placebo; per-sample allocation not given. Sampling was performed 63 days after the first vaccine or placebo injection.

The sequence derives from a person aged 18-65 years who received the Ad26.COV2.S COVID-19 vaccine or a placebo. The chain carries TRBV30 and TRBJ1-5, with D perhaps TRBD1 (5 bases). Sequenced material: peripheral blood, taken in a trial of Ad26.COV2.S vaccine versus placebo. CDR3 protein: CAWSRVRGQPQHF. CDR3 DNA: TGTGCCTGGAGCAGGGTACGAGGTCAGCCCCAGCATTTT.